A selection of T cell receptor beta chains follows, all from one sample in a study of blood T cell repertoires in COVID-19. Sequenced by immunoSEQ multiplex PCR; TCRdb stores in-frame clones only, minus some. The sample has approximately 280,000 clones, 90% seen once; the top ten hold nearly 7%. Sequenced input: peripheral blood. The receptor source for this set is a woman in her 30s with COVID-19, enrolled during active disease. CDR3s include the opening cysteine and the closing phenylalanine or tryptophan. Each record gives: D gene, J gene, clone size, V gene, CDR3 protein, CDR3 DNA. D genes are given only for firm matches. Expanded clones get a size class; other rows say once, few or many, or leave the size out.

-	TRBJ1-1	few	TRBV28	CASILSGGNTEAFF	TGTGCCAGCATATTATCAGGAGGGAACACTGAAGCTTTCTTT
TRBD2	TRBJ2-3	-	TRBV11-2	CASAGLAGWGANTDTQYF	TGTGCCAGCGCGGGACTAGCGGGTTGGGGGGCTAACACAGATACGCAGTATTTT
TRBD2	TRBJ2-7	-	TRBV27	CATARLAGGDEQYF	TGTGCCACCGCCCGGCTAGCGGGAGGGGACGAGCAGTACTTC
-	TRBJ1-5	few	TRBV6-5	CASRKDSNQPQHF	TGTGCCAGCAGGAAAGACAGTAATCAGCCCCAGCATTTT
-	TRBJ1-1	once	TRBV10-3	CAISEWARVGNTEAFF	TGTGCCATCAGTGAGTGGGCCAGAGTGGGGAACACTGAAGCTTTCTTT
-	TRBJ1-1	-	TRBV12-3/TRBV12-4	CASREGPTEAFF	TGTGCCAGCAGGGAGGGTCCAACTGAAGCTTTCTTT
-	TRBJ2-1	-	TRBV28	CASTYGYNEQFF	TGTGCCAGCACTTACGGCTACAATGAGCAGTTCTTC
-	TRBJ2-5	-	TRBV5-1	CASSLVARTKETQYF	TGCGCCAGCAGCTTGGTAGCGAGAACAAAAGAGACCCAGTACTTC
-	TRBJ2-1	-	TRBV9	CASSVELKLPLNEQFF	TGTGCCAGCAGCGTAGAGTTGAAACTCCCCCTTAATGAGCAGTTCTTC
TRBD2	TRBJ2-2	once	TRBV19	CASSTSQSTGGAGELFF	TGTGCCAGTAGTACCTCTCAGTCCACGGGGGGGGCCGGGGAGCTGTTTTTT
TRBD2	TRBJ2-1	once	TRBV2	CASAAGAGGYNEQFF	TGTGCCAGTGCAGCGGGAGCCGGGGGCTACAATGAGCAGTTCTTC
TRBD1	TRBJ2-4	-	TRBV11-2	CASSPRTGGTKNIQYF	TGTGCCAGCAGCCCGAGGACAGGGGGGACCAAAAACATTCAGTACTTC
-	TRBJ1-5	once	TRBV19	CASSIAGSRQPQHF	TGTGCCAGTAGTATAGCAGGATCCCGCCAGCCCCAGCATTTT
-	TRBJ2-3	-	TRBV6-4	CASSAGVGTDTQYF	TGTGCCAGCAGTGCGGGGGTTGGCACAGATACGCAGTATTTT
-	TRBJ2-7	-	TRBV27	CASSPYEQYF	TGTGCCAGCAGTCCTTACGAGCAGTACTTC
-	TRBJ1-3	-	TRBV7-3	CASSQDAGVGNTIYF	TGTGCCAGCAGCCAAGATGCAGGGGTCGGAAACACCATATATTTT
-	TRBJ1-2	few	TRBV30	CAWSVRRQDGYTF	TGTGCCTGGAGTGTACGGAGGCAGGATGGCTACACCTTC
-	TRBJ1-5	once	TRBV27	CASSHKTDSNQPQHF	TGTGCCAGCAGTCATAAGACAGATAGCAATCAGCCCCAGCATTTT